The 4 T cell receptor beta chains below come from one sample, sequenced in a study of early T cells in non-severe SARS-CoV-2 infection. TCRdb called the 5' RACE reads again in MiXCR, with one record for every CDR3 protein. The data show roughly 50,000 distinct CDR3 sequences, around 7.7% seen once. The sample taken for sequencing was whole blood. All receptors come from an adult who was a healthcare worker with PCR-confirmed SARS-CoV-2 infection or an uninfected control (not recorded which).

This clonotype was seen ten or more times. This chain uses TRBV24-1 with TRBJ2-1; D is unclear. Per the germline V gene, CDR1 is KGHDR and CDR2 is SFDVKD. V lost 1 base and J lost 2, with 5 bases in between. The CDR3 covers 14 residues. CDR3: CATSDFRPYNEQFF. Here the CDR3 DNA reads TGTGCCACCAGTGATTTTAGACCCTACAATGAGCAGTTCTTC.

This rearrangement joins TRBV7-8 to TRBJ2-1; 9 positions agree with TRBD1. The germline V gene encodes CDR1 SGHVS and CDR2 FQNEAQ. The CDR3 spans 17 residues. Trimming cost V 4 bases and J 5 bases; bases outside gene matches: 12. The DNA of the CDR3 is TGTGCCAGCAGCTCTCGAACAGGGGGCTTAAGCGACAATGAGCAGTTCTTC. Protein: CASSSRTGGLSDNEQFF.

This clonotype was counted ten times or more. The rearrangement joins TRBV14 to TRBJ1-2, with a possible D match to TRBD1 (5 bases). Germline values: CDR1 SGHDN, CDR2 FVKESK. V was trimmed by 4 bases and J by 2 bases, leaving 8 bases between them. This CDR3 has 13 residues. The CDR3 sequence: CASSPGRNYGYTF. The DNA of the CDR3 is TGTGCCAGCAGCCCAGGGAGAAACTATGGCTACACCTTC.

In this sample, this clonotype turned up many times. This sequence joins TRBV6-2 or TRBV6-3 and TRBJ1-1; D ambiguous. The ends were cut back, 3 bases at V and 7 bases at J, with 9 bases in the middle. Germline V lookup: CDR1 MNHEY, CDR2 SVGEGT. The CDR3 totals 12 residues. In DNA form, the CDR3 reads TGTGCCAGCAGTTATCCCTCTGATGAAGCTTTCTTT. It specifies CASSYPSDEAFF.